These 4 T cell receptor beta chains came from one sample sequenced in a study of tissue T cells after allogeneic stem cell transplantation. TCRdb's copy holds only in-frame clones and misses some; the assay was immunoSEQ multiplex PCR. The sample holds 42,000 or so clones; 80% to 95% are singletons and the top ten take about 3.8%. The source was blood, collected before transplantation. The receptors originated from a woman aged 35-75 years who later had graft-versus-host disease after an allogeneic stem cell transplant.

The gene calls are TRBV5-4 and TRBJ1-4; D is uncertain. From germline, CDR1 is SGHNT and CDR2 YYREEE (reference sequence). This CDR3 spans 15 amino acids. Trimming stripped 5 bases from V and 5 bases from J, with 16 bases between. The CDR3 bases are TGTGCCAGCAGTTACGAGTCGGCCGGAAATGAAAAACTGTTTTTT. The encoded protein is CASSYESAGNEKLFF. The entire variable domain, with the rest obtained from reference TRBV5-4 and TRBJ1-4, is as follows: ETGVTQSPTHLIKTRGQQVTLRCSSQSGHNTVSWYQQALGQGPQFIFQYYREEENGRGNFPPRFSGLQFPNYSSELNVNALELDDSALYLCASSYESAGNEKLFFGSGTQLSVL.

This rearrangement joins TRBV6-2 or TRBV6-3 to TRBJ2-7; 7 bases are shared with TRBD1. V dropped 5 bases and J dropped 2; count of bases not matched to a gene: 3. Looked up from germline, CDR1 is MNHEY and CDR2 is SVGEGT. The CDR3 is 13 amino acids. The CDR3 nucleotides are TGTGCCAGCAGTAACAGGGGAGCCTACGAGCAGTACTTC. It specifies CASSNRGAYEQYF.

This chain joins TRBV7-8 and TRBJ2-3; D is possibly TRBD2 (5 bases). There are 14 residues in the CDR3. Looked up from germline, CDR1 is SGHVS and CDR2 is FQNEAQ. Trimming removed 5 bases at V and 1 base at J, with 10 bases between. In DNA form, the CDR3 reads TGTGCCAGCAGCCCCATCGGGGGCACAGATACGCAGTATTTT. This gives the protein CASSPIGGTDTQYF.

The rearrangement joins TRBV24-1 to TRBJ2-2, with D maybe TRBD2 (5 bases). The CDR3 is 14 amino acids. The germline V gene encodes CDR1 KGHDR and CDR2 SFDVKD. V gave up 8 bases and J gave up 4 bases, with 13 bases separating them. CDR3 sequence reads: CATKSLGATGELFF. The CDR3 DNA is TGTGCCACCAAGTCACTGGGAGCCACCGGGGAGCTGTTTTTT.